This entry lists 26 T cell receptor beta chains sequenced from one sample in a study of T-cell memory formation after mild COVID-19. MiXCR, applied by TCRdb to the 5' RACE reads, yields one record per CDR3 protein. This sample carries about 57,000 distinct CDR3 sequences, 9% to 15% of them seen once, and the ten largest clones take under 30%. The specimen was PBMCs or a T cell subset sorted from them (not recorded which). The receptors here all came from a man aged 18 to 29 who had mild COVID-19 (a few samples of this study predate the infection). Cell type and time point are not known.

This clonotype has only a few counts. The V gene is TRBV7-3, the J gene TRBJ2-1; D unresolved. The germline CDR1 and CDR2 sequences are SGHTA and FQGTGA. V was pared by 0 bases and J by 7 bases, with 13 bases between. CDR3 size: 15 residues. CDR3 region: CASSLTSTTENEQFF. DNA for the CDR3: TGTGCCAGCAGCTTAACCTCGACGACGGAAAATGAGCAGTTCTTC.

The chain recombines TRBV20-1 with TRBJ1-1; maybe TRBD1 (5 bases). Germline CDR1 is DFQATT and CDR2 is SNEGSKA (reference sequence). The length of the CDR3 is 15 residues. Trimming left V 3 bases short and J 6 bases short, with 20 bases between. The CDR3 DNA reads TGCAGTGCTAGGGACCGTATGAGGGGCAGTTCTGAAGCTTTCTTT. As protein: CSARDRMRGSSEAFF.

The chain employs TRBV2 and TRBJ2-1; 8 positions match TRBD1. Germline V CDR1 and CDR2: SNHLY, FYNNEI. This CDR3 has 12 amino acids. Unmatched junction bases numbered 5, after V lost 7 bases and J lost 9 bases. CDR3 nucleotides: TGTGCCAGCACCCCCAGGGGGCGTGAGCAGTTCTTC. Translating gives CASTPRGREQFF. The full variable domain, rest sourced from reference TRBV2 and TRBJ2-1, is EPEVTQTPSHQVTQMGQEVILRCVPISNHLYFYWYRQILGQKVEFLVSFYNNEISEKSEIFDDQFSVERPDGSNFTLKIRSTKLEDSAMYFCASTPRGREQFFGPGTRLTVL.

This clonotype came up a few times. The chain links TRBV7-9 to TRBJ1-1; no definite D call. The length of the CDR3 is 15 residues. Germline CDR1 SEHNR, CDR2 FQNEAQ (reference sequence). Trimming cost V 1 base and J 3 bases, with 12 bases left between them. Here the CDR3 reads CASSLGSGRDTEAFF. The CDR3 DNA follows: TGTGCCAGCAGCTTAGGGTCCGGGAGGGACACTGAAGCTTTCTTT.

V gene TRBV4-2 combines with J gene TRBJ2-3; the match to TRBD2 covers 9 bases. Germline lookup yields CDR1 LGHNA and CDR2 YNFKEQ. The CDR3 is 18 amino acids. J gave up 1 base and V 0 bases, and 8 bases lay outside the gene matches. The CDR3 here is CASSQDSLAGYGTDTQYF. DNA of the CDR3: TGTGCCAGCAGCCAAGATTCGCTAGCGGGGTATGGCACAGATACGCAGTATTTT.

This clonotype was counted a few times. The J gene is TRBJ2-2, the V gene TRBV6-4, with a possible D match to TRBD1 (5 bases). The CDR3 sequence is 16 residues long. The germline V gene encodes CDR1 MRHNA and CDR2 SNTAGT. V was pared by 2 bases and J by 0 bases, with 10 bases between. The CDR3 region has the DNA TGTGCCAGCAGTGACAGGGGCCCAACGAACACCGGGGAGCTGTTTTTT. This encodes CASSDRGPTNTGELFF.

This clonotype showed up just a few times. The chain couples TRBV12-3 or TRBV12-4 to TRBJ1-2; D not certain. This CDR3 spans 11 amino acids. Trimming removed 4 bases at V and 8 bases at J, with 8 bases between. CDR3 sequence reads: CASSSGGGYTF. The CDR3 DNA reads as TGTGCCAGCAGTTCAGGAGGGGGCTACACCTTC.

V is TRBV18 and J is TRBJ1-4, with no clear D. There are 15 residues in the CDR3. Germline V gene lookup returns CDR1 KGHSH and CDR2 LQKENI. V lost 2 bases, J lost 5 bases, and 12 bases lay in between. The CDR3 nucleotides are TGTGCCAGCTCACCATTGACGGCTGCGAATGAAAAACTGTTTTTT. Residues: CASSPLTAANEKLFF.

The V gene is TRBV5-1, the J gene TRBJ1-3; 10 bases are shared with TRBD1. With 4 bases clipped from V and 4 bases from J, the junction kept 5 bases outside the gene matches. This CDR3 spans 15 amino acids. CDR1 is SGHRS and CDR2 is YFSETQ in the germline V gene. The CDR3 DNA follows: TGCGCCAGCAGCCCCGGGACAGGGGTCGGAAACACCATATATTTT. It codes for CASSPGTGVGNTIYF.

This clonotype was detected many times. The chain combines TRBV5-4 with TRBJ2-3; D may be TRBD2 (6 bases). This CDR3 contains 16 residues. Germline assignment: CDR1 SGHNT and CDR2 YYREEE (reference sequence). V lost 4 bases to trimming and J lost 0 bases, with 15 bases between them. The CDR3 DNA reads TGTGCCAGCAGCGCGGGGACGGATGCTAGCACAGATACGCAGTATTTT. It specifies CASSAGTDASTDTQYF. The whole variable domain, remainder taken from reference TRBV5-4 and TRBJ2-3, is ETGVTQSPTHLIKTRGQQVTLRCSSQSGHNTVSWYQQALGQGPQFIFQYYREEENGRGNFPPRFSGLQFPNYSSELNVNALELDDSALYLCASSAGTDASTDTQYFGPGTRLTVL.

Comments on this clonotype: A much larger clone differs from this one at a single base, so this may be a read error. V usage is TRBV28 and J usage is TRBJ2-1; tentatively, D is TRBD1 (5 bases). V lost 3 bases, J lost 5 bases, and 14 bases lay in between. Germline assignment: CDR1 MDHEN and CDR2 SYDVKM. The CDR3 covers 15 residues. The CDR3 spells CASSFRARGNNEQFF. In DNA, the CDR3 is TGTGCCAGCAGTTTCAGGGCTAGAGGAAACAATGAGCAGTTCTTC.

This clonotype was found a few times. The CDR3 coding sequence is TGCAGTGCCCCTGCGGACAGCTATACGCAGTATTTT. Amino acid sequence: CSAPADSYTQYF. V is TRBV20-1 and J is TRBJ2-3; possible D gene TRBD1, 6 bases. The CDR3 runs to 12 residues. Trimming left V 6 bases short and J 7 bases short, with 14 bases between. CDR1 is DFQATT and CDR2 is SNEGSKA in the germline V gene (reference sequence).

This clonotype was seen more than once but under ten times. The V call is TRBV20-1, the J call TRBJ1-1, with TRBD1 as a possible D gene (5 bases). This CDR3 spans 18 amino acids. Per the germline V gene, CDR1 is DFQATT and CDR2 is SNEGSKA (reference sequence). V lost 3 bases, J lost 1 base, and 24 bases lay in between. CDR3 amino acids: CSARRLFSSQGRNTEAFF. The CDR3 DNA follows: TGCAGTGCTAGGCGCCTATTCAGTAGCCAGGGTAGGAACACTGAAGCTTTCTTT.

This chain joins TRBV5-5 and TRBJ1-6; 7 bases map to TRBD1. Germline-derived CDR1 and CDR2 are SGHKS and YYEKEE (reference sequence). This CDR3 has 13 amino acids. V trimming: 7 bases; J trimming: 8 bases; junction bases outside the gene matches: 6. Here the CDR3 DNA reads TGTGCCAGCTCCCGCAGGGGGGATTCACCCCTCCACTTT. It encodes CASSRRGDSPLHF.

This clonotype was found many times. V is TRBV3-1 and J is TRBJ2-1; the match to TRBD2 covers 13 bases. In germline, CDR1 is LGHDT, CDR2 YNNKEL (reference sequence). The CDR3 runs 16 residues. The V and J ends lost 4 bases and 3 bases, in that order; junction bases with no gene match: 3. The CDR3 DNA follows: TGTGCCAGCAGCCCACGGACTAGCGGGGGCTACAATGAGCAGTTCTTC. The encoded protein is CASSPRTSGGYNEQFF.

The chain links TRBV20-1 to TRBJ2-1, with TRBD2 matching over 13 bases. With 6 bases clipped from V and 10 bases from J, the junction kept 9 bases outside the gene matches. Germline V CDR1 and CDR2: DFQATT, SNEGSKA (reference sequence). The CDR3 loop spans 14 amino acids. For the CDR3, the DNA is TGCAGTGCCCGCGCCGGGACTAGCGGGGAAGAGCAGTTCTTC. Translation: CSARAGTSGEEQFF.

The genes are TRBV11-2 and TRBJ1-2; D unclear. Between the trimmed V and J ends, which lost 2 bases and 6 bases, there was a span of 7 bases. Per the germline V gene, CDR1 is SGHAT and CDR2 is FQNNGV. The CDR3 sequence is 12 residues long. The CDR3, as DNA: TGTGCCAGCAGCTTAATGGAGGATGGCTACACCTTC. Amino acids: CASSLMEDGYTF.

This clonotype has only a few counts. V and J are TRBV7-2 and TRBJ2-7, with D unresolved. CDR3 length: 14 residues. The germline gives CDR1 SGHTA, CDR2 FQGNSA. Trimming cost V 3 bases and J 0 bases, with 9 bases left between them. The CDR3 bases are TGTGCCAGCAGCTTTGGCAGGCACTCCTACGAGCAGTACTTC. It is translated as CASSFGRHSYEQYF. Together with reference TRBV7-2 and TRBJ2-7, the CDR3 gives the full variable domain: GAGVSQSPSNKVTEKGKDVELRCDPISGHTALYWYRQSLGQGLEFLIYFQGNSAPDKSGLPSDRFSAERTGGSVSTLTIQRTQQEDSAVYLCASSFGRHSYEQYFGPGTRLTVT.

The sample holds many counts of this clonotype. The rearrangement joins TRBV5-1 to TRBJ2-3; D possibly corresponds to TRBD2 (5 bases). Trimming pared 0 bases from V and 1 base from J, leaving 9 bases between. The CDR3 length is 15 residues. CDR1 SGHRS and CDR2 YFSETQ come from the germline V gene. The CDR3, as DNA: TGCGCCAGCAGCTTGGGAGGGTATGGCACAGATACGCAGTATTTT. Amino acid sequence: CASSLGGYGTDTQYF.

Comments on this clonotype: It may be a read error: a sequence one base away is much more abundant. The chain joins TRBV12-3 or TRBV12-4 to TRBJ1-1; maybe TRBD1 (5 bases). Trimming cost V 7 bases and J 4 bases, with 16 bases left between them. The CDR3 consists of 14 residues. The CDR3 nucleotides read TGTGCCAGCATTTCATGGGGCGGGAGCACTGAAGCTTTCTTT. Its translation is CASISWGGSTEAFF.

V gene TRBV2 combines with J gene TRBJ2-5; D is unresolved. In germline, CDR1 is SNHLY, CDR2 FYNNEI. V lost 4 bases and J 3 bases, leaving 15 bases between the germline ends. CDR3 length equals 15 residues. CDR3 in DNA: TGTGCCAGCAGTGTCCCGGGTCTCGACGAAGAGACCCAGTACTTC. This translates into CASSVPGLDEETQYF.

The sample holds a few counts of this clonotype. The chain couples TRBV28 to TRBJ1-4; TRBD1 aligns across 7 bases. CDR3 size: 15 residues. Germline CDR1 reads MDHEN; CDR2 reads SYDVKM. The junction had 6 bases not matched to a gene; V was cut back by 3 bases and J by 5 bases. CDR3 region: CASSLVTGVNEKLFF. As DNA, the CDR3 is TGTGCCAGCAGTTTGGTTACAGGGGTAAATGAAAAACTGTTTTTT.

CDR3 nucleotide sequence: TGTGCCACCAGTGGAGAAACATACGGCACCGGGGAGCTGTTTTTT. Encoded protein: CATSGETYGTGELFF. The V gene is TRBV24-1, the J gene TRBJ2-2; the D is unclear. Germline V gene sequence: CDR1 KGHDR, CDR2 SFDVKD. The CDR3 covers 15 residues. The V end lost 5 bases, the J end lost 4 bases, and 13 bases lay between the germline ends.

The V and J genes are TRBV3-1 and TRBJ1-2; 7 positions agree with TRBD1. Germline assignment: CDR1 LGHDT and CDR2 YNNKEL (reference sequence). CDR3 length: 14 residues. J lost 7 bases, V lost 1 base, and 6 bases had no gene match. CDR3 in DNA: TGTGCCAGCAGCCAAGCCAGGGGGGATTTTGGCTACACCTTC. This encodes CASSQARGDFGYTF.

CDR3 sequence reads: CASSVDQSQTQYF. The DNA for the CDR3 is TGTGCCAGCAGTGTAGACCAGTCCCAGACGCAGTATTTT. The rearrangement links TRBV12-3 or TRBV12-4 to TRBJ2-3, with D unclear. V dropped 5 bases and J dropped 9 bases, with 15 bases sitting between them. The CDR3 length is 13 residues.

This clonotype was recorded many times. The gene calls are TRBV5-1 and TRBJ1-1; a weak D match, TRBD1 (6 bases). There are 15 residues in the CDR3. CDR1 is SGHRS, CDR2 YFSETQ, per germline. The V end was cut by 6 bases, the J end by 0 bases, with 15 bases between. CDR3 in amino acids: CASTDRQGMNTEAFF. In nucleotides, the CDR3 is TGCGCCAGCACTGATCGGCAGGGGATGAACACTGAAGCTTTCTTT.